This section outlines one T cell receptor (beta chain) sequence together with its context. The antigen remains undetermined. The data stem from a study of T cell responses to AZD1222 COVID-19 vaccine. Study details: Second-dose schedules of about 4 or about 12 weeks were combined. Study outcomes and limitations: White British donors predominated, females outnumbered males, and clonal diversity was possibly underestimated. Nearly half of spike-specific TCRs reportedly target unmutated variant regions.

The CDR3 runs to 12 residues. V was shortened by 6 bases and J by 6 bases, with 9 bases between the two germline ends. The germline V gene has CDR1 MDHEN and CDR2 SYDVKM. TCRdb's table, derived via immunoSEQ multiplex PCR, lists solely in-frame clones and lacks some. The sample lists nearly 35,000 clones; less than 90% were seen once. The TCR sequence derives from an adult in good health. Source: peripheral blood, taken on day 0 of AZD1222 vaccination. The rearrangement uses TRBV28 and TRBJ1-5; D ambiguous. CDR3 sequence (DNA): TGTGCCAGCAGCCCCCCGGGTCAGCCCCAGCATTTT. It specifies CASSPPGQPQHF.